The 8 T cell receptor beta chains below come from one sample, sequenced in a study of T cell responses to AZD1222 COVID-19 vaccine. Repertoires were generated with immunoSEQ multiplex PCR, while TCRdb's copy carries only in-frame clones and drops some. The top ten hold 20% to 25% of the sample, which has tens of thousands of clones, around four fifths seen once. The sample here was peripheral blood, taken on day 0 of MenACWY control vaccination. The receptor source for this set is an adult in good health.

This clone came up a few times. Other DNA sequences of this sample code for an identical CDR3. The V and J genes are TRBV6-4 and TRBJ2-2; D unclear. Trimming took 2 bases from V and 3 from J, leaving 4 bases between them. Germline CDR1 and CDR2: MRHNA and SNTAGT. The CDR3 runs to 13 residues. The CDR3 region is CASSDRDTGELFF. In DNA, the CDR3 is TGTGCCAGCAGTGACAGGGACACCGGGGAGCTGTTTTTT.

The table lists this clone with a count of one. V is TRBV5-1 and J is TRBJ1-4; 9 bases agree with TRBD1. CDR3 length: 14 residues. Germline V gives CDR1 SGHRS, CDR2 YFSETQ. J was trimmed by 5 bases and V by 7 bases; bases with no gene match: 6. The CDR3 is CASGTGGLNEKLFF. The CDR3 nucleotides are TGCGCCAGCGGAACAGGGGGCTTGAATGAAAAACTGTTTTTT. The whole variable domain, remainder taken from reference TRBV5-1 and TRBJ1-4, is KAGVTQTPRYLIKTRGQQVTLSCSPISGHRSVSWYQQTPGQGLQFLFEYFSETQRNKGNFPGRFSGRQFSNSRSEMNVSTLELGDSALYLCASGTGGLNEKLFFGSGTQLSVL.

The gene calls are TRBV30 and TRBJ2-7; 10 nucleotides align to TRBD2. The CDR3 sequence is 13 residues long. Trimming removed 7 bases from V and 6 bases from J; junction bases left unmatched: 9. Per the germline V gene, CDR1 is GTSNPN and CDR2 is SVGIG (reference sequence). The CDR3 DNA is TGTGCCTACCATGGGACTAGCGTGGTCGAGCAGTACTTC. It is translated as CAYHGTSVVEQYF.

The chain employs TRBV2 and TRBJ2-3, with 11 bases fitting TRBD1. Per the germline V gene, CDR1 is SNHLY and CDR2 is FYNNEI. The CDR3 extends over 14 amino acids. Unmatched junction bases numbered 3, after V lost 5 bases and J lost 5 bases. Here the CDR3 DNA reads TGTGCCAGCAGTAGGGACAGGGGGATAGATACGCAGTATTTT. Residues: CASSRDRGIDTQYF.

The chain is built from TRBV5-5 and TRBJ2-1, with a weak D call TRBD1 (5 bases). The germline gives CDR1 SGHKS, CDR2 YYEKEE (reference sequence). This CDR3 comprises 15 residues. V lost 1 base and J lost 4, with 12 bases in between. CDR3 bases: TGTGCCAGCAGCTTGCAAAATACAGGTTACAATGAGCAGTTCTTC. This encodes CASSLQNTGYNEQFF. Supplemented by reference TRBV5-5 and TRBJ2-1, the full variable domain reads DAGVTQSPTHLIKTRGQQVTLRCSPISGHKSVSWYQQVLGQGPQFIFQYYEKEERGRGNFPDRFSARQFPNYSSELNVNALLLGDSALYLCASSLQNTGYNEQFFGPGTRLTVL.

The J gene is TRBJ2-3, the V gene TRBV18, with TRBD2 matching 12 bases. With V trimmed by 6 bases and J by 4 bases, 8 bases remained unmatched. This CDR3 contains 16 residues. CDR1 is KGHSH, CDR2 LQKENI, per germline. DNA for the CDR3: TGTGCCAGCTCTTTGCGACTAGCGGGAGCTTCAGATACGCAGTATTTT. Its translation: CASSLRLAGASDTQYF.

The chain has TRBV28 and TRBJ1-2; D gene unclear. The germline V and J ends were trimmed by 4 bases and 4 bases, with 13 bases remaining between them. This CDR3 is built from 14 residues. Looked up from germline, CDR1 is MDHEN and CDR2 is SYDVKM. CDR3 nucleotide sequence: TGTGCCAGCAGTTCACAAACCGGCTTCTATGGCTACACCTTC. Protein: CASSSQTGFYGYTF.

The chain couples TRBV27 to TRBJ1-1; TRBD1 agrees at 8 bases. Germline V CDR1 and CDR2: MNHEY, SMNVEV (reference sequence). The CDR3 is 14 amino acids. V lost 5 bases to trimming and J lost 6 bases; unmatched junction nucleotides: 8. CDR3 residues: CASSTGTGWSEAFF. The CDR3 nucleotides are TGTGCCAGCAGTACCGGGACAGGTTGGTCTGAAGCTTTCTTT.